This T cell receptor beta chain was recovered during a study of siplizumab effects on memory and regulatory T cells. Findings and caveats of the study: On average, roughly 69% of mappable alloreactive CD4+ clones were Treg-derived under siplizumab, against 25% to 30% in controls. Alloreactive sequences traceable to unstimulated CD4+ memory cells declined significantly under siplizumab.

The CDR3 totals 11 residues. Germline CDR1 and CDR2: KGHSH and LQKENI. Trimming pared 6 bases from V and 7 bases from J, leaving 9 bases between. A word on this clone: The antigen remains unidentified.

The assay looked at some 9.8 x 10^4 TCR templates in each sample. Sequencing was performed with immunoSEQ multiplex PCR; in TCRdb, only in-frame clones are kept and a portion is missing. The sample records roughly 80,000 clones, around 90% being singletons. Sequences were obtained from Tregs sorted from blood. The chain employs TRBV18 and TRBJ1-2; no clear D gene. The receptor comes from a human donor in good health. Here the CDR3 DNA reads TGTGCCAGCTCTCCGAGTAGTGGCTACACCTTC. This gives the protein CASSPSSGYTF.